The rows below give T cell receptor beta chains drawn from one sample of a study of blood T cell repertoires in COVID-19. Method: immunoSEQ multiplex PCR; TCRdb's copy keeps in-frame clones and lacks some. This repertoire shows roughly 200,000 clones, around 85% found once; its top ten account for approximately 15%. Sequencing was performed on peripheral blood. All receptors come from a man in his fifties who had recovered from COVID-19. Each CDR3 is given with its conserved first and last residue. Each record gives: D gene, V gene, clone size, J gene, CDR3 protein, CDR3 DNA. D genes are given only for firm matches. Clone size is shown for a subset of rows, as once, few, many or a class of expanded clone.

d_gene: TRBD1
v_gene: TRBV7-2
abundance: NA
j_gene: TRBJ1-2
CDR3aa: CASTGQGPRSYGYTF
CDR3nt: TGTGCCAGCACCGGACAGGGGCCCAGATCCTATGGCTACACCTTC

d_gene: TRBD1
v_gene: TRBV18
abundance: NA
j_gene: TRBJ1-1
CDR3aa: CASSAMTGIEAFF
CDR3nt: TGTGCCAGCTCAGCGATGACAGGGATAGAAGCTTTCTTT

d_gene: NA
v_gene: TRBV7-8
abundance: NA
j_gene: TRBJ1-4
CDR3aa: CASSLGLGSNEKLFF
CDR3nt: TGTGCCAGCAGCTTAGGGTTAGGGAGTAATGAAAAACTGTTTTTT

d_gene: TRBD1
v_gene: TRBV28
abundance: NA
j_gene: TRBJ2-7
CDR3aa: CASSTGTVNEQYF
CDR3nt: TGTGCCAGCAGTACGGGGACAGTTAACGAGCAGTACTTC

d_gene: NA
v_gene: TRBV5-6
abundance: NA
j_gene: TRBJ2-1
CDR3aa: CASSATSYREQFF
CDR3nt: TGTGCCAGCAGCGCGACGTCGTACAGGGAGCAGTTCTTC

d_gene: NA
v_gene: TRBV9
abundance: NA
j_gene: TRBJ1-5
CDR3aa: CASRGGADRPNQPQHF
CDR3nt: TGTGCCAGCAGGGGCGGGGCGGACCGTCCCAATCAGCCCCAGCATTTT

d_gene: TRBD2
v_gene: TRBV9
abundance: NA
j_gene: TRBJ2-1
CDR3aa: CASSVGLAGAPSTNEQFF
CDR3nt: TGTGCCAGCAGCGTAGGTCTAGCGGGAGCCCCATCGACGAATGAGCAGTTCTTC

d_gene: TRBD1
v_gene: TRBV5-1
abundance: few
j_gene: TRBJ2-5
CDR3aa: CASSLGGTGDTQYF
CDR3nt: TGCGCCAGCAGCTTGGGAGGGACAGGCGACACCCAGTACTTC

d_gene: NA
v_gene: TRBV4-1
abundance: NA
j_gene: TRBJ1-1
CDR3aa: CASSQEGLFPGNTEAFF
CDR3nt: TGCGCCAGCAGCCAAGAAGGATTGTTTCCAGGGAACACTGAAGCTTTCTTT

d_gene: NA
v_gene: TRBV30
abundance: NA
j_gene: TRBJ1-1
CDR3aa: CAWSVLTGEAFF
CDR3nt: TGTGCCTGGAGTGTACTTACTGGTGAAGCTTTCTTT

d_gene: TRBD2
v_gene: TRBV5-6
abundance: NA
j_gene: TRBJ2-4
CDR3aa: CASSLVLAGGVAKNIQYF
CDR3nt: TGTGCCAGCAGCTTGGTTCTAGCGGGAGGGGTAGCCAAAAACATTCAGTACTTC

d_gene: NA
v_gene: TRBV24-1
abundance: NA
j_gene: TRBJ2-5
CDR3aa: CATSDPVGTDGIETQYF
CDR3nt: TGTGCCACCAGTGATCCGGTCGGGACTGACGGTATTGAGACCCAGTACTTC

d_gene: NA
v_gene: TRBV9
abundance: NA
j_gene: TRBJ1-5
CDR3aa: CASSVGLSADSNQPQHF
CDR3nt: TGTGCCAGCAGCGTAGGACTAAGTGCCGATAGCAATCAGCCCCAGCATTTT

d_gene: NA
v_gene: TRBV10-3
abundance: NA
j_gene: TRBJ2-2
CDR3aa: CAISESEVTMNTGELFF
CDR3nt: TGTGCCATCAGTGAGTCTGAGGTCACCATGAACACCGGGGAGCTGTTTTTT

d_gene: TRBD2
v_gene: TRBV7-2
abundance: once
j_gene: TRBJ2-7
CDR3aa: CASSTSSGSSYEQYF
CDR3nt: TGTGCCAGCAGTACTTCTAGCGGGAGCTCCTACGAGCAGTACTTC

d_gene: NA
v_gene: TRBV19
abundance: NA
j_gene: TRBJ2-7
CDR3aa: CASSIGRGFDEQYF
CDR3nt: TGTGCCAGTAGTATAGGGCGAGGTTTTGACGAGCAGTACTTC

d_gene: TRBD1
v_gene: TRBV10-2
abundance: NA
j_gene: TRBJ1-4
CDR3aa: CASSESSWDSSVF
CDR3nt: TGCGCCAGCAGTGAGTCGAGCTGGGACAGTTCAGTCTTT